This passage covers 10 T cell receptor beta chains from one sample sequenced in a study of blood T cell repertoires in COVID-19. Using immunoSEQ multiplex PCR, the repertoire was profiled, and TCRdb retains in-frame clones only, with some absent. In the table there are about 110,000 clones, more than 75% of which are singletons. The source material was peripheral blood. The source is a man in his 70s with acute or convalescent COVID-19.

The rearrangement joins TRBV3-1 (or the pseudogene TRBV3-2) to TRBJ2-1; the D gene is possibly TRBD2 (5 bases). The V end lost 1 base, the J end lost 4 bases, and 8 bases lay between the germline ends. Per the germline V gene, CDR1 is LGHDT and CDR2 is YNNKEL (reference sequence). The CDR3 is 14 residues long. CDR3 coding DNA: TGTGCCAGCAGCCAAGGGACTGAATACAATGAGCAGTTCTTC. Translating it yields CASSQGTEYNEQFF.

This chain links TRBV28 with TRBJ1-2, with 8 nucleotides matching TRBD1. Germline V CDR1 and CDR2: MDHEN, SYDVKM. The trim removed 7 bases at V and 10 bases at J, leaving 5 bases unmatched. The CDR3 has 11 amino acids. The CDR3 reads CASTDRVAYTF. CDR3 DNA sequence: TGTGCCAGCACGGACAGGGTAGCCTACACCTTC.

V and J are TRBV5-1 and TRBJ1-2; 8 bases match TRBD1. The CDR3 spans 16 residues. Looked up from germline, CDR1 is SGHRS and CDR2 is YFSETQ. V lost 4 bases and J lost 7; bases outside the gene matches: 15. For the CDR3, the DNA is TGCGCCAGCAGCCCGGGACAGGTCGTCTTCCCTGGTGGCTACACCTTC. Protein: CASSPGQVVFPGGYTF.

The rearrangement uses TRBV11-3 and TRBJ2-7, with 8 bases lining up with TRBD1. Germline V lookup: CDR1 SGHNT, CDR2 YENEEA. V trimming: 5 bases; J trimming: 0 bases; junction bases outside the gene matches: 9. This CDR3 has 16 amino acids. In nucleotides, the CDR3 is TGTGCCAGCAGCCCAGACCGGGACAGGAGCTCCTACGAGCAGTACTTC. Translating gives CASSPDRDRSSYEQYF.

The chain is built from TRBV28 and TRBJ2-5; D remains ambiguous. The CDR3 consists of 10 residues. V was shortened by 8 bases and J by 3 bases, with 4 bases between the two germline ends. Germline CDR1 and CDR2: MDHEN and SYDVKM. CDR3 residues: CASQEETQYF. As DNA, the CDR3 is TGTGCCAGCCAGGAAGAGACCCAGTACTTC.

The chain employs TRBV27 and TRBJ1-5, with 8 bases matching TRBD1. Per germline, CDR1 MNHEY and CDR2 SMNVEV (reference sequence). V lost 5 bases and J lost 5; bases outside the gene matches: 14. The CDR3 runs 17 residues. Here the CDR3 reads CASSPLGTGGADQPQHF. CDR3 sequence (DNA): TGTGCCAGCAGTCCGCTCGGGACAGGAGGAGCCGATCAGCCCCAGCATTTT.

The chain has TRBV6-6 and TRBJ2-3, with 11 bases that match TRBD2. The CDR3 is 18 residues long. Germline CDR1 and CDR2: MNHNY and SVGAGI (reference sequence). The V segment lost 5 bases and the J segment 2 bases; nucleotides outside the gene matches: 12. CDR3: CASSPGRLAGIPTDTQYF. The CDR3 DNA follows: TGTGCCAGCAGTCCCGGAAGACTAGCGGGAATCCCCACAGATACGCAGTATTTT.

This sequence joins TRBV30 and TRBJ2-6; D may be TRBD1 (6 bases). The length of the CDR3 is 17 residues. The germline V and J ends were trimmed by 0 bases and 1 base, with 13 bases remaining between them. From germline, CDR1 is GTSNPN and CDR2 SVGIG (reference sequence). CDR3: CAWSVLFGQSGANVLTF. The CDR3 nucleotides read TGTGCCTGGAGTGTACTGTTCGGACAGTCTGGGGCCAACGTCCTGACTTTC.

The gene calls are TRBV2 and TRBJ2-1, with a weak D call TRBD2 (6 bases). The CDR3 loop spans 14 amino acids. CDR1 and CDR2 from the germline V gene are SNHLY and FYNNEI. Deletions cut 3 bases from V and 8 bases from J, with 14 bases between. The CDR3: CASSDGGSIYEQFF. CDR3 bases: TGTGCCAGCAGTGATGGGGGGAGCATCTATGAGCAGTTCTTC.

This chain connects TRBV27 to TRBJ2-4, with a possible D match to TRBD2 (6 bases). Trimming cost V 5 bases and J 0 bases, with 11 bases left between them. This CDR3 has 15 residues. Looked up from germline, CDR1 is MNHEY and CDR2 is SMNVEV (reference sequence). CDR3 protein: CASSQMGLAKNIQYF. The DNA for the CDR3 is TGTGCCAGCAGTCAAATGGGACTAGCCAAAAACATTCAGTACTTC.